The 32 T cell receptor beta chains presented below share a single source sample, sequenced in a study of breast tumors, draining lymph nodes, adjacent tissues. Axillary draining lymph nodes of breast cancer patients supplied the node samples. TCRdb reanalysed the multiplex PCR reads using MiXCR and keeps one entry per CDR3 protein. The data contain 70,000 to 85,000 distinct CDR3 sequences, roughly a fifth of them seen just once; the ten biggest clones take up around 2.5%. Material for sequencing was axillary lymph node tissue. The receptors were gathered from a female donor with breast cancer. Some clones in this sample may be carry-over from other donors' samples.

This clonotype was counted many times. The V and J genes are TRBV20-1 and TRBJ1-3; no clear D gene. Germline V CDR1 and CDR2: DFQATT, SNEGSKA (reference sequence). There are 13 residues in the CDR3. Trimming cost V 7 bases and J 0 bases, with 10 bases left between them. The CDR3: CSVGENSGNTIYF. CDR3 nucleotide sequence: TGCAGTGTAGGCGAAAACTCTGGAAACACCATATATTTT.

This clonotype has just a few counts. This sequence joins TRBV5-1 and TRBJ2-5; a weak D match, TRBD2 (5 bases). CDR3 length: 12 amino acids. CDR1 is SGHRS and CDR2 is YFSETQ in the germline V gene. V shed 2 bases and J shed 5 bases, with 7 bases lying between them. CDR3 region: CASSFGEETQYF. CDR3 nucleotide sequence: TGCGCCAGCAGCTTCGGGGAGGAGACCCAGTACTTC.

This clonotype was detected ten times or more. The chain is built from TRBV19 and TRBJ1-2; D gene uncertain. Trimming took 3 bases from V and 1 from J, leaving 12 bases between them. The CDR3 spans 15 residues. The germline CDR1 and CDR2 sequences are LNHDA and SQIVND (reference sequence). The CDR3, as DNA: TGTGCCAGTAGTATCGCCCGCGGCGGTAACTATGGCTACACCTTC. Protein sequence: CASSIARGGNYGYTF.

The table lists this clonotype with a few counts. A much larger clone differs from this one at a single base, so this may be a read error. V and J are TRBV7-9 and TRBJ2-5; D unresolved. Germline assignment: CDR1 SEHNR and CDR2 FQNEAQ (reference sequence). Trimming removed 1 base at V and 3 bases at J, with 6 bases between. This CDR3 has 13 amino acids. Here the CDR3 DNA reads TGTGCCAGCAGCTTAGGCATGGAAGAGACCCAGTACTTC. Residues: CASSLGMEETQYF. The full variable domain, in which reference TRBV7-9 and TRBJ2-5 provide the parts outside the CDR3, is DTGVSQNPRHKITKRGQNVTFRCDPISEHNRLYWYRQTLGQGPEFLTYFQNEAQLEKSRLLSDRFSAERPKGSFSTLEIQRTEQGDSAMYLCASSLGMEETQYFGPGTRLLVL.

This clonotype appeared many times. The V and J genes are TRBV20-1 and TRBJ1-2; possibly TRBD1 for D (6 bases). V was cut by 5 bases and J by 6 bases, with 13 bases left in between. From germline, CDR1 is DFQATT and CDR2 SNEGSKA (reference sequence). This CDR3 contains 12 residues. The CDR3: CSAANRADGYTF. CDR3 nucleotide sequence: TGCAGTGCTGCTAACAGGGCGGATGGCTACACCTTC.

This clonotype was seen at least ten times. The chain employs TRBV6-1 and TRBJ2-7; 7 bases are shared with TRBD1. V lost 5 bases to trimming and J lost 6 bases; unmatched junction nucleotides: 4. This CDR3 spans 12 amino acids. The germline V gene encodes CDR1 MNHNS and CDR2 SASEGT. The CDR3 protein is CASSIQGREQYF. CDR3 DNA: TGTGCCAGCAGTATACAGGGGCGCGAGCAGTACTTC.

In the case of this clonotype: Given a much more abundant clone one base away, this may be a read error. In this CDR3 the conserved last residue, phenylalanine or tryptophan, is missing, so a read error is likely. CDR3 DNA: TGTGCCAGCAGCTTAATGGCTAATACGCAGTATTCT. The encoded protein is CASSLMANTQYS. The chain couples TRBV7-9 to TRBJ2-3; D call uncertain. The CDR3 is made up of 12 amino acids. Germline CDR1 reads SEHNR; CDR2 reads FQNEAQ (reference sequence). The V end was cut by 2 bases, the J end by 7 bases, with 7 bases between.

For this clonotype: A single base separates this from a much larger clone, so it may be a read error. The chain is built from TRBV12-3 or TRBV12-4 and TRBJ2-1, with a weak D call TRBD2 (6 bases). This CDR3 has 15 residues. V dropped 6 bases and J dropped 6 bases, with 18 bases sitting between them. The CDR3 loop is CASRIGTCGLNEQFF. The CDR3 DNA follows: TGTGCCAGCAGGATCGGGACTTGCGGACTCAATGAGCAGTTCTTC.

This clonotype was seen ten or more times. This chain's CDR3 is CASSQSGTNEKLFF. CDR3 coding DNA: TGCGCCAGCAGCCAGTCCGGGACGAATGAAAAACTGTTTTTT. This chain connects TRBV4-1 to TRBJ1-4; a possible D gene is TRBD1 (5 bases). CDR1 and CDR2 from the germline V gene are MGHRA and YSYEKL. V shed 3 bases and J shed 5 bases, with 10 bases lying between them. This CDR3 is 14 amino acids long.

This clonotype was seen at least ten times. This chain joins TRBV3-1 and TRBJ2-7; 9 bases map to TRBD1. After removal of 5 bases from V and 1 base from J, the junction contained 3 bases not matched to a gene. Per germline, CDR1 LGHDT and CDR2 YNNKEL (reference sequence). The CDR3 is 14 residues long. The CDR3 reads CASSETGGSYEQYF. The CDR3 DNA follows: TGTGCCAGCAGCGAGACAGGGGGGTCCTACGAGCAGTACTTC.

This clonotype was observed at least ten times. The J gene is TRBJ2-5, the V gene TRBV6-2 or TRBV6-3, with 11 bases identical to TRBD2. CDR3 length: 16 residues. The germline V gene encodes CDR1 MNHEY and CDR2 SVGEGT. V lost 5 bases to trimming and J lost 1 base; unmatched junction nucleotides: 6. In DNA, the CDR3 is TGTGCCAGCAGTGGGACTAGCGGTCAACCCCAAGAGACCCAGTACTTC. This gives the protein CASSGTSGQPQETQYF.

CDR3 loop: CASRTGTGNSPLHF. In nucleotides, the CDR3 is TGTGCCAGCAGAACCGGGACAGGCAATTCACCCCTCCACTTT. The V call is TRBV6-2 or TRBV6-3, the J call TRBJ1-6; 8 nucleotides agree with TRBD1. J was trimmed by 7 bases and V by 6 bases; bases with no gene match: 5. This CDR3 has 14 amino acids. Germline assignment: CDR1 MNHEY and CDR2 SVGEGT.

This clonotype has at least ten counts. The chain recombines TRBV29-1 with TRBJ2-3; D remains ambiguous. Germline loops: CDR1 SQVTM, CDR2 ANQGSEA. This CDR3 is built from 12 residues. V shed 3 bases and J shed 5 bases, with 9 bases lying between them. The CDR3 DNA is TGCAGCGTTGACGGCGGCATAGATACGCAGTATTTT. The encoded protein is CSVDGGIDTQYF.

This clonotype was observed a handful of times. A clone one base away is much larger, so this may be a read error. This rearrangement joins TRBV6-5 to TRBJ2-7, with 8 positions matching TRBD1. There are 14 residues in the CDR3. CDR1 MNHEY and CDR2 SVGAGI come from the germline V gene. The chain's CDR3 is CAGSWGQASYEQYF. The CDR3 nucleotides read TGTGCCGGCAGTTGGGGACAGGCGTCCTACGAGCAGTACTTC.

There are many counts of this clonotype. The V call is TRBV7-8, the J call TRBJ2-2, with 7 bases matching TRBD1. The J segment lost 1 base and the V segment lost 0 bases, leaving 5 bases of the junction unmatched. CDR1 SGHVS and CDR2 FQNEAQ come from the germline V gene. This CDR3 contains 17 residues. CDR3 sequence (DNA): TGTGCCAGCAGCTTAGCACGGACAGGCCGGAACACCGGGGAGCTGTTTTTT. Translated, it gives CASSLARTGRNTGELFF.

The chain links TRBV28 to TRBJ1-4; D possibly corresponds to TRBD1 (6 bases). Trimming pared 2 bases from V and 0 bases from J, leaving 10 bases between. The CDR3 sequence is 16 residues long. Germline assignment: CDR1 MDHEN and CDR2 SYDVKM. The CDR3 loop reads CASSLRQDPTNEKLFF. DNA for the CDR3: TGTGCCAGCAGTTTACGACAGGACCCAACTAATGAAAAACTGTTTTTT.

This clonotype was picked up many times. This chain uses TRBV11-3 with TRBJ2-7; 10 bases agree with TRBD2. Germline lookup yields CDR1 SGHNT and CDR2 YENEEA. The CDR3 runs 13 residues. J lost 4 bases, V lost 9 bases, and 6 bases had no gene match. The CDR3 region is CASTLAGRYEQYF. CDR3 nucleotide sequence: TGTGCCAGTACACTAGCGGGAAGGTACGAGCAGTACTTC.

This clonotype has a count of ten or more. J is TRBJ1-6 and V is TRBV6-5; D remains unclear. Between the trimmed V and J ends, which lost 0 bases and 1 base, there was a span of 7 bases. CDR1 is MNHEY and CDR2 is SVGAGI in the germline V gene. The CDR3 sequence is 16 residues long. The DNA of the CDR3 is TGTGCCAGCAGTTACTCCGGTAGATCCTATAATTCACCCCTCCACTTT. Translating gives CASSYSGRSYNSPLHF.

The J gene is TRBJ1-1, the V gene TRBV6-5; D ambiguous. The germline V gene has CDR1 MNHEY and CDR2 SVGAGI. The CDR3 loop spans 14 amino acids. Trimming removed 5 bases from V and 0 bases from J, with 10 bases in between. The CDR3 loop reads CASSRTGLNTEAFF. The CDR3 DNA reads TGTGCCAGCAGTCGGACGGGATTGAACACTGAAGCTTTCTTT.

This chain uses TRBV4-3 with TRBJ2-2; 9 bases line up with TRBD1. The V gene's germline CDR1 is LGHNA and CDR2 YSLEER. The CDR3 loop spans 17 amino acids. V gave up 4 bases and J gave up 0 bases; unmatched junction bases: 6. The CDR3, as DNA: TGCGCCAGCAGCCCTCAAGGGACAGGGACGAACACCGGGGAGCTGTTTTTT. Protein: CASSPQGTGTNTGELFF.

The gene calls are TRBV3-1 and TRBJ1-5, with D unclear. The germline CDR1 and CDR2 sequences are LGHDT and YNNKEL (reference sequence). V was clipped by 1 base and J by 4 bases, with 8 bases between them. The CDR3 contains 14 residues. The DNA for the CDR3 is TGTGCCAGCAGCCAAGTTCCAGGAAATCAGCCCCAGCATTTT. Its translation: CASSQVPGNQPQHF.

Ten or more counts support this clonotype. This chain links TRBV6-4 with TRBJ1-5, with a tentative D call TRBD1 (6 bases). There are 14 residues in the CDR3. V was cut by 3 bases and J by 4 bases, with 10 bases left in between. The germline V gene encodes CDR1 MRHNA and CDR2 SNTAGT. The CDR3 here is CASSEGGGNQPQHF. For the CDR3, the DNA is TGTGCCAGCAGTGAGGGAGGGGGGAATCAGCCCCAGCATTTT.

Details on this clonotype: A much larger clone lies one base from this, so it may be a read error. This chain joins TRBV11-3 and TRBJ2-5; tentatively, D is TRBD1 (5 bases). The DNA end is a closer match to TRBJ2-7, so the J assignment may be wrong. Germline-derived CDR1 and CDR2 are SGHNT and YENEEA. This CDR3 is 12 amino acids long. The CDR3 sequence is CASSYQGYEQYF. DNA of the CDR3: TGTGCCAGCAGCTACCAGGGCTACGAGCAGTACTTC.

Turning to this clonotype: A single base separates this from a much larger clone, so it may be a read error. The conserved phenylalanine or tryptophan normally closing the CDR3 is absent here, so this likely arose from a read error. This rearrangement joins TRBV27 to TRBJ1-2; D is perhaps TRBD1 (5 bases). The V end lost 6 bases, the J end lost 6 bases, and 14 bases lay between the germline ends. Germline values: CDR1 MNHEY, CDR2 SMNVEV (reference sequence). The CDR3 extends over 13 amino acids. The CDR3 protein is CASSRTLWDGYTL. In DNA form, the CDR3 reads TGTGCCAGCAGCCGGACACTCTGGGATGGCTACACCCTC.

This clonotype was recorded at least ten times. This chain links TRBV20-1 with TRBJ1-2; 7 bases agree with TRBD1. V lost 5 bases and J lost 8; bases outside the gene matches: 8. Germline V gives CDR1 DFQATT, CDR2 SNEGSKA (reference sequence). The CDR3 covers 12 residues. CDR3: CSAPDRAYGYTF. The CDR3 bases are TGCAGTGCTCCCGACAGGGCATACGGCTACACCTTC.

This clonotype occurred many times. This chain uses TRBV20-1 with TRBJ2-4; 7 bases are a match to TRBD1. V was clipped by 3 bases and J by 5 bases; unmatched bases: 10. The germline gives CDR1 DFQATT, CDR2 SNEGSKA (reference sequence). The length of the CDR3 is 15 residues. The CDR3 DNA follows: TGCAGTGCTAGCCGTCCAGGGACAGAGCAAAACATTCAGTACTTC. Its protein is CSASRPGTEQNIQYF.

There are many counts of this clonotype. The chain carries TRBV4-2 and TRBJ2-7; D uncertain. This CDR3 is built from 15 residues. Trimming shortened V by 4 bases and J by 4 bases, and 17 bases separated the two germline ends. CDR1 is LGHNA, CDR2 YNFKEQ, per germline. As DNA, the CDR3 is TGTGCCAGCAGCCCCCGAGCAGCACGAGAATACGAGCAGTACTTC. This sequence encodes CASSPRAAREYEQYF.

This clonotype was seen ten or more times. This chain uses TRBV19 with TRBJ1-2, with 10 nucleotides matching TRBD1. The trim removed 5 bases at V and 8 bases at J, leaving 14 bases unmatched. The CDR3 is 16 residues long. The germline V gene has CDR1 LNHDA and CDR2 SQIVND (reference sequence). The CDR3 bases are TGTGCCAGTAGTCTAACCGGGGACAGGGGTTTTCGGGGCTACACCTTC. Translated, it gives CASSLTGDRGFRGYTF.

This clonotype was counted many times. CDR3 DNA sequence: TGCGCCAGCAGCTTGGAGCCCGGGACAGGGGGCACCGGGGAGCTGTTTTTT. It translates to CASSLEPGTGGTGELFF. The gene calls are TRBV5-1 and TRBJ2-2; TRBD1 aligns across 11 bases. The CDR3 sequence is 17 residues long. Germline CDR1 reads SGHRS; CDR2 reads YFSETQ. V lost 0 bases to trimming and J lost 4 bases; unmatched junction nucleotides: 5.

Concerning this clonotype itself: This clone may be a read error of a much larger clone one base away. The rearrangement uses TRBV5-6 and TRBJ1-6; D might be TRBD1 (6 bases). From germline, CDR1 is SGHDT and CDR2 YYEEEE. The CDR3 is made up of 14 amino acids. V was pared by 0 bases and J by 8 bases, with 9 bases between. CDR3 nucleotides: TGTGCCAGCAGCTTGGAAAGGGGGGATTCACCCCTCCACTTT. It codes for CASSLERGDSPLHF. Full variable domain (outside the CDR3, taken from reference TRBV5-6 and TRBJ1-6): DAGVTQSPTHLIKTRGQQVTLRCSPKSGHDTVSWYQQALGQGPQFIFQYYEEEERQRGNFPDRFSGHQFPNYSSELNVNALLLGDSALYLCASSLERGDSPLHFGNGTRLTVT.

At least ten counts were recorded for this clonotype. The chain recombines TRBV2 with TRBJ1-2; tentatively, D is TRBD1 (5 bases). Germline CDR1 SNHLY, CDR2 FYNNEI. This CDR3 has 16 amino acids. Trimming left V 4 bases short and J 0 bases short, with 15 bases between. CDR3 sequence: CASSVGTTAANYGYTF. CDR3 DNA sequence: TGTGCCAGCAGTGTGGGGACGACCGCCGCTAACTATGGCTACACCTTC.

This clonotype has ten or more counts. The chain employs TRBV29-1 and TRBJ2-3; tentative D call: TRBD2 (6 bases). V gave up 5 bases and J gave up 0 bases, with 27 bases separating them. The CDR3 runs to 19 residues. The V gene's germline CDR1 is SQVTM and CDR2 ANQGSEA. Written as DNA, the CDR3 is TGCAGCGTTCGGCTGGGACTTGCTAACCAGGTTTCTAGCACAGATACGCAGTATTTT. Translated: CSVRLGLANQVSSTDTQYF.